The clone carrying this T cell receptor (beta chain) has a count of ten or more. Antigen specificity is unknown. This sample was taken from a study of identical twins. The ends were cut back, 3 bases at V and 1 base at J, with 9 bases in the middle. CDR1 is SQVTM, CDR2 ANQGSEA, per germline. The CDR3 contains 13 residues. TCRdb passed the 5' RACE reads through MiXCR, listing each CDR3 protein once. The table lists some 710,000 distinct CDR3 sequences, around 5.7% of them singletons. Study-wide results and caveats: Conclusions rested on cross-sectional statistics rather than following the same donors. Fewer insertions were carried by abundant cord blood beta clonotypes, but none was seen in memory repertoires.

The source of this sequence is a young man in good health. The sequenced sample consisted of naive T cells sorted from blood. The rearrangement joins TRBV29-1 to TRBJ1-2; D call uncertain. The CDR3: CSVDWTVNYGYTF. The CDR3 bases are TGCAGCGTTGATTGGACCGTTAACTATGGCTACACCTTC.